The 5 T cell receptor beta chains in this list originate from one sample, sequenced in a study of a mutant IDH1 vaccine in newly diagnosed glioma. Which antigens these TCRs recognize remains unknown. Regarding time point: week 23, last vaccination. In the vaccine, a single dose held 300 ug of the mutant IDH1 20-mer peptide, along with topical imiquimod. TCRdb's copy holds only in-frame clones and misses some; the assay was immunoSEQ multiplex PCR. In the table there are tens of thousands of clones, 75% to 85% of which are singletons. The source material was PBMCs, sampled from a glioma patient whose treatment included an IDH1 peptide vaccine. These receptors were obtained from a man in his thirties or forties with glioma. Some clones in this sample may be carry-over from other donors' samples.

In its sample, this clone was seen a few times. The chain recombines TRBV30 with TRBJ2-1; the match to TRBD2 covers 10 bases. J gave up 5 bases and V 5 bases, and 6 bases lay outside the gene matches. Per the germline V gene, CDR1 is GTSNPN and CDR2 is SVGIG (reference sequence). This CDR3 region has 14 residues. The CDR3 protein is CAWETSGMNNEQFF. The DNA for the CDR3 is TGTGCCTGGGAAACTAGCGGGATGAACAATGAGCAGTTCTTC.

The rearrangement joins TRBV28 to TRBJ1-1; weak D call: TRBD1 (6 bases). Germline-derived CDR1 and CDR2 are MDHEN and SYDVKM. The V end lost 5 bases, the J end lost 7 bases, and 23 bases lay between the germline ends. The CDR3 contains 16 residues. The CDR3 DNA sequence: TGTGCCAGCAGTCCCCCGGACAGACAAGGAAGGGGTGAAGCTTTCTTT. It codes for CASSPPDRQGRGEAFF.

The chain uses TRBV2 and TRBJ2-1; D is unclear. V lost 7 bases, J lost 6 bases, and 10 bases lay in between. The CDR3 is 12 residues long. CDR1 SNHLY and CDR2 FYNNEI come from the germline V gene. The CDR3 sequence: CASTYVTNEQFF. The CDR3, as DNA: TGTGCCAGCACTTACGTTACCAATGAGCAGTTCTTC. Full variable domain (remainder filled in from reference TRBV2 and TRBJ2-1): EPEVTQTPSHQVTQMGQEVILRCVPISNHLYFYWYRQILGQKVEFLVSFYNNEISEKSEIFDDQFSVERPDGSNFTLKIRSTKLEDSAMYFCASTYVTNEQFFGPGTRLTVL.

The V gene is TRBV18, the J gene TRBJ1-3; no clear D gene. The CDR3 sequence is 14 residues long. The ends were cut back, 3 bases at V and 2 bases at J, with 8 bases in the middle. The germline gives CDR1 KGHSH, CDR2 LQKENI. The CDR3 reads CASSPSDPGNTIYF. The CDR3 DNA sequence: TGTGCCAGCTCACCCTCAGACCCTGGAAACACCATATATTTT.

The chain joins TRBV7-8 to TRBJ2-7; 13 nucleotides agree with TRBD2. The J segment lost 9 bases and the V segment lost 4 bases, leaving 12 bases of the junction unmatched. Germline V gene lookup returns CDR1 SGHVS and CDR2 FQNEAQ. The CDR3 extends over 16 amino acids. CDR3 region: CASSSGLAGVGSAQYF. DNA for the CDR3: TGTGCCAGCAGCTCTGGACTAGCGGGAGTCGGGTCAGCGCAGTACTTC.